Below are 20 T cell receptor beta chains sequenced from a single sample in a study of OX40 agonist ivuxolimab in advanced cancers. The assay was immunoSEQ multiplex PCR, and TCRdb's table has in-frame clones only and misses some. The table has 55,000 or so clones, about 86% seen once; the top ten hold roughly 15%. The sequenced sample was CD4+ or CD8+ T cells sorted from blood, obtained in a trial of the OX40 agonist ivuxolimab. Receptor source: an adult with an advanced solid tumor such as melanoma, head and neck, liver or kidney cancer.

The chain recombines TRBV2 with TRBJ2-1; 7 nucleotides match TRBD1. Germline values: CDR1 SNHLY, CDR2 FYNNEI. This CDR3 has 15 residues. After removal of 5 bases from V and 1 base from J, the junction contained 5 bases not matched to a gene. CDR3 in amino acids: CASSKQGPSYNEQFF. CDR3 bases: TGTGCCAGCAGTAAACAGGGGCCTTCCTACAATGAGCAGTTCTTC.

This chain connects TRBV5-4 to TRBJ2-5; possible D gene TRBD2, 5 bases. The CDR3 consists of 14 residues. Germline V gene data show CDR1 as SGHNT and CDR2 as YYREEE (reference sequence). With 7 bases removed from V and 5 bases from J, the gap between germline ends came to 18 bases. In DNA form, the CDR3 reads TGTGCCAGCGGTGGACTCTCCGAAGGGGAGACCCAGTACTTC. Its protein is CASGGLSEGETQYF.

The chain has TRBV2 and TRBJ1-2; maybe TRBD1 (5 bases). In germline, CDR1 is SNHLY, CDR2 FYNNEI. The CDR3 extends over 17 amino acids. V lost 6 bases, J lost 1 base, and 21 bases lay in between. CDR3 coding DNA: TGTGCCAGCAGGTACCGGGACCGCAGGAGAGGTAACTATGGCTACACCTTC. Translation gives CASRYRDRRRGNYGYTF. Full variable domain (rest looked up from reference TRBV2 and TRBJ1-2): EPEVTQTPSHQVTQMGQEVILRCVPISNHLYFYWYRQILGQKVEFLVSFYNNEISEKSEIFDDQFSVERPDGSNFTLKIRSTKLEDSAMYFCASRYRDRRRGNYGYTFGSGTRLTVV.

The chain links TRBV9 to TRBJ2-4, with 11 bases that match TRBD2. V shed 4 bases, J shed 0 bases, and the junction held 9 bases outside the gene matches. Germline assignment: CDR1 SGDLS and CDR2 YYNGEE. The CDR3 consists of 18 residues. CDR3 coding DNA: TGTGCCAGCAGCCCAGGACTAGCGGGCCCCGGAGCCAAAAACATTCAGTACTTC. Protein sequence: CASSPGLAGPGAKNIQYF.

This rearrangement joins TRBV18 to TRBJ2-5; D is unclear. Germline CDR1 reads KGHSH; CDR2 reads LQKENI. This CDR3 is built from 13 residues. V gave up 3 bases and J gave up 2 bases, with 7 bases separating them. The CDR3: CASSPLAQETQYF. DNA for the CDR3: TGTGCCAGCTCACCTCTGGCGCAAGAGACCCAGTACTTC.

The genes are TRBV7-6 and TRBJ1-2; D gene unclear. Germline lookup yields CDR1 SGHVS and CDR2 FNYEAQ. V was cut by 2 bases and J by 0 bases, with 1 base left in between. This CDR3 spans 12 amino acids. DNA of the CDR3: TGTGCCAGCAGCTTATCTAACTATGGCTACACCTTC. Protein sequence: CASSLSNYGYTF.

The chain has TRBV23-1 and TRBJ2-1, with D perhaps assigned TRBD1 or TRBD2 (5 bases each). TRBV23-1 is noted as an ORF with a role that remains uncertain. The length of the CDR3 is 14 residues. V gave up 4 bases and J gave up 6 bases, with 13 bases separating them. CDR3 DNA: TGCGCCAGCAGTCTAGGCAGGGCGGGCAATGAGCAGTTCTTC. Residues: CASSLGRAGNEQFF.

By frequency in the sample, this clone is medium-sized. This chain joins TRBV5-1 and TRBJ2-2, with 7 bases aligning to TRBD1. This CDR3 is 15 amino acids long. Germline values: CDR1 SGHRS, CDR2 YFSETQ. V was pared by 5 bases and J by 5 bases, with 9 bases of the junction left unmatched. DNA of the CDR3: TGCGCCAGCAGGTTATCGACAGGGACAACCGGGGAGCTGTTTTTT. This gives the protein CASRLSTGTTGELFF.

This chain uses TRBV28 with TRBJ2-4; perhaps TRBD2 as D (6 bases). The CDR3 covers 14 residues. Per germline, CDR1 MDHEN and CDR2 SYDVKM. Trimming removed 10 bases from V and 10 bases from J, with 23 bases in between. CDR3 sequence reads: CATARGGVPGIQYF. The CDR3 DNA reads as TGTGCCACCGCGCGTGGCGGGGTCCCAGGGATTCAGTACTTC.

The chain carries TRBV7-6 and TRBJ2-7; TRBD1 aligns across 7 bases. Trimming cost V 1 base and J 3 bases; bases outside gene matches: 0. CDR3 length: 13 amino acids. Germline-derived CDR1 and CDR2 are SGHVS and FNYEAQ. CDR3 sequence (DNA): TGTGCCAGCAGCTTAGGGGACAGCTACGAGCAGTACTTC. This gives the protein CASSLGDSYEQYF.

This chain links TRBV28 with TRBJ2-1; 7 bases are a match to TRBD2. The CDR3 is 16 residues long. Unmatched junction bases numbered 8, after V lost 6 bases and J lost 0 bases. Germline CDR1 reads MDHEN; CDR2 reads SYDVKM. This chain's CDR3 is CASRRSGPSSYNEQFF. Written as DNA, the CDR3 is TGTGCCAGCAGACGTAGCGGGCCCAGCTCCTACAATGAGCAGTTCTTC.

The rearrangement links TRBV7-6 to TRBJ1-3; D is ambiguous. V lost 3 bases and J 4 bases, leaving 13 bases between the germline ends. Germline lookup yields CDR1 SGHVS and CDR2 FNYEAQ. CDR3 length: 15 amino acids. For the CDR3, the DNA is TGTGCCAGCAGCTTCGGACCACTAGGCGGAAACACCATATATTTT. Amino acids: CASSFGPLGGNTIYF.

V gene TRBV29-1 combines with J gene TRBJ1-4; D is unclear. This CDR3 has 13 residues. V dropped 4 bases and J dropped 1 base, with 7 bases sitting between them. Germline loops: CDR1 SQVTM, CDR2 ANQGSEA. This CDR3 is CSVVDRTNEKLFF. The DNA of the CDR3 is TGCAGCGTTGTAGATAGAACTAATGAAAAACTGTTTTTT.

The sample holds one count of this clone. The gene calls are TRBV6-1 and TRBJ2-1; D is undetermined. The CDR3 has 11 residues. Trimming removed 7 bases at V and 5 bases at J, with 6 bases between. Germline V lookup: CDR1 MNHNS, CDR2 SASEGT. The CDR3 loop reads CASTPHNEQFF. Written as DNA, the CDR3 is TGTGCCAGCACGCCACACAATGAGCAGTTCTTC.

This chain uses TRBV10-3 with TRBJ1-3; 9 bases agree with TRBD1. The V segment lost 3 bases and the J segment 8 bases; nucleotides outside the gene matches: 5. CDR3 length: 14 amino acids. Looked up from germline, CDR1 is ENHRY and CDR2 is SYGVKD. CDR3 amino acids: CAISDTRTGDTIYF. The CDR3 coding sequence is TGTGCCATCAGTGACACCCGGACAGGGGACACCATATATTTT.

The chain employs TRBV9 and TRBJ2-5; unclear D gene. Trimming pared 4 bases from V and 4 bases from J, leaving 11 bases between. The CDR3 spans 13 residues. CDR1 SGDLS and CDR2 YYNGEE come from the germline V gene. CDR3 sequence: CASSTPSGETQYF. The CDR3 DNA reads TGTGCCAGCAGCACACCATCGGGAGAGACCCAGTACTTC. Complete variable domain (other parts from reference TRBV9 and TRBJ2-5): DSGVTQTPKHLITATGQRVTLRCSPRSGDLSVYWYQQSLDQGLQFLIQYYNGEERAKGNILERFSAQQFPDLHSELNLSSLELGDSALYFCASSTPSGETQYFGPGTRLLVL.

This chain connects TRBV1 to TRBJ2-5; the table names TRBD2, a call not compared with the DNA. TRBV1 is annotated as a pseudogene. CDR3 length: 15 residues. The CDR3 region is CTSSVLAGLRETQYF. CDR3 nucleotides: TGCACCAGCAGCGTCTTAGCGGGATTGCGAGAGACCCAGTACTTC.

The CDR3 sequence: CASSLTVGQEQPQHF. The CDR3 DNA reads as TGTGCCAGCAGCTTGACTGTGGGGCAGGAACAGCCCCAGCATTTT. The rearrangement uses TRBV5-5 and TRBJ1-5; TRBD1 is a possible D gene (5 bases). The CDR3 loop spans 15 amino acids. Between the trimmed V and J ends, which lost 1 base and 7 bases, there was a span of 15 bases. Germline V gives CDR1 SGHKS, CDR2 YYEKEE (reference sequence).

The chain's CDR3 is CASSPMGRGQGGYEQYF. Written as DNA, the CDR3 is TGTGCCAGCAGCCCCATGGGGAGGGGACAGGGGGGCTACGAGCAGTACTTC. The chain couples TRBV7-9 to TRBJ2-7, with 11 bases matching TRBD1. The V gene's germline CDR1 is SEHNR and CDR2 FQNEAQ (reference sequence). There are 17 residues in the CDR3. The ends lost 5 bases at V and 3 bases at J; junction bases unmatched: 12. The full variable domain, its missing parts supplied by reference TRBV7-9 and TRBJ2-7, is DTGVSQNPRHKITKRGQNVTFRCDPISEHNRLYWYRQTLGQGPEFLTYFQNEAQLEKSRLLSDRFSAERPKGSFSTLEIQRTEQGDSAMYLCASSPMGRGQGGYEQYFGPGTRLTVT.

The gene calls are TRBV19 and TRBJ1-5; 10 bases are a match to TRBD1. Germline values: CDR1 LNHDA, CDR2 SQIVND (reference sequence). The CDR3 contains 13 residues. Trimming removed 10 bases from V and 6 bases from J; junction bases left unmatched: 6. This CDR3 is CATRDRGSQPQHF. The CDR3 DNA reads as TGTGCCACCCGGGACAGGGGTTCTCAGCCCCAGCATTTT. Drawing the rest from reference TRBV19 and TRBJ1-5, the complete variable domain is DGGITQSPKYLFRKEGQNVTLSCEQNLNHDAMYWYRQDPGQGLRLIYYSQIVNDFQKGDIAEGYSVSREKKESFPLTVTSAQKNPTAFYLCATRDRGSQPQHFGDGTRLSIL.